These 21 T cell receptor beta chains originate from one sample sequenced in a study of Graves' ophthalmopathy and Graves' hyperthyroidism. The study amplified TCR beta CDR3 regions using RNA transcripts. Second-round multiplex PCR followed a first-round RT-PCR using HTBI primers. TCRdb re-called the multiplex PCR reads with MiXCR, one entry per CDR3 protein. Found here are roughly 230,000 distinct CDR3 sequences, roughly 21% of them singletons; the top ten hold about 46%. The sequenced sample was peripheral blood. The receptors come from a woman aged 45-60 years with Graves' ophthalmopathy.

There are many counts of this clonotype. The chain is built from TRBV6-5 and TRBJ2-7; no clear D. CDR1 is MNHEY and CDR2 is SVGAGI in the germline V gene. The CDR3 runs 16 residues. The V end lost 2 bases, the J end lost 6 bases, and 20 bases lay between the germline ends. CDR3 amino acids: CASSYGAPTSPCEQYF. Here the CDR3 DNA reads TGTGCCAGCAGTTACGGCGCCCCTACCAGCCCCTGCGAGCAGTACTTC.

The sample holds many counts of this clonotype. V is TRBV30 and J is TRBJ2-7; D may be TRBD1 (7 bases). Germline V gene sequence: CDR1 GTSNPN, CDR2 SVGIG (reference sequence). This CDR3 is 14 amino acids long. Trimming pared 3 bases from V and 7 bases from J, leaving 19 bases between. DNA for the CDR3: TGTGCCTGGAGGGAACAGGGGACGGCGGGAGAGCAGTACTTC. This codes for CAWREQGTAGEQYF.

The sample holds many counts of this clonotype. V and J are TRBV29-1 and TRBJ2-5; D might be TRBD2 (5 bases). With 2 bases removed from V and 3 bases from J, the gap between germline ends came to 10 bases. The CDR3 consists of 13 residues. Germline-derived CDR1 and CDR2 are SQVTM and ANQGSEA. The CDR3 loop is CSVERLAEETQYF. The CDR3 bases are TGCAGCGTTGAAAGGCTAGCTGAAGAGACCCAGTACTTC.

This clonotype was seen ten or more times. V is TRBV6-5 and J is TRBJ1-2; D might be TRBD1 (5 bases). This CDR3 comprises 12 residues. V shed 7 bases and J shed 8 bases, with 14 bases lying between them. From germline, CDR1 is MNHEY and CDR2 SVGAGI. The CDR3 loop reads CASTPGLQGYTF. The CDR3 DNA reads TGTGCCAGCACCCCGGGACTCCAAGGCTACACCTTC.

The V call is TRBV7-9, the J call TRBJ2-5, with TRBD2 matching 14 bases. V trimming: 5 bases; J trimming: 5 bases; junction bases outside the gene matches: 7. The CDR3 sequence is 16 residues long. From germline, CDR1 is SEHNR and CDR2 FQNEAQ (reference sequence). CDR3 in amino acids: CASSTGLAGGGETQYF. Here the CDR3 DNA reads TGTGCCAGCAGCACCGGACTAGCGGGAGGTGGGGAGACCCAGTACTTC.

Many counts were recorded for this clonotype. The V gene is TRBV7-9, the J gene TRBJ1-1, with D unclear. Germline V gene sequence: CDR1 SEHNR, CDR2 FQNEAQ (reference sequence). The CDR3 extends over 15 amino acids. Trimming removed 6 bases from V and 1 base from J, with 15 bases in between. The CDR3 nucleotides read TGTGCCAGCAGAACGGTTCAGACGGAGAACACTGAAGCTTTCTTT. Translating gives CASRTVQTENTEAFF.

Concerning this clonotype: Just one base apart from a much larger clone, this may be a read error. The rearrangement uses TRBV20-1 and TRBJ2-2, with a tentative D call TRBD2 (5 bases). V shed 3 bases and J shed 7 bases, with 15 bases lying between them. The CDR3 loop spans 14 amino acids. Germline V gene lookup returns CDR1 DFQATT and CDR2 SNEGSKA (reference sequence). CDR3: CSARRASLGGELFF. In nucleotides, the CDR3 is TGCAGTGCTAGGCGGGCTAGCCTTGGCGGGGAGCTGTTTTTT.

The chain is built from TRBV4-2 and TRBJ1-5; no definite D call. Trimming removed 0 bases at V and 1 base at J, with 7 bases between. This CDR3 has 15 residues. Germline assignment: CDR1 LGHNA and CDR2 YNFKEQ. Here the CDR3 DNA reads TGTGCCAGCAGCCAAGACGGGAACAGCAATCAGCCCCAGCATTTT. Residues: CASSQDGNSNQPQHF.

This clonotype was found many times. The chain has TRBV6-2 or TRBV6-3 and TRBJ2-7; 7 nucleotides agree with TRBD2. The V segment lost 5 bases and the J segment 0 bases; nucleotides outside the gene matches: 13. CDR1 is MNHEY, CDR2 SVGEGT, per germline. This CDR3 has 17 amino acids. The CDR3 loop is CASSRRSAGSISYEQYF. CDR3 bases: TGTGCCAGCAGTCGAAGATCAGCGGGATCAATCTCCTACGAGCAGTACTTC.

This clonotype was counted at least ten times. V usage is TRBV6-1 and J usage is TRBJ1-1, with 10 bases aligning to TRBD1. The CDR3 has 13 residues. Germline values: CDR1 MNHNS, CDR2 SASEGT. V gave up 8 bases and J gave up 7 bases; unmatched junction bases: 7. The CDR3 reads CASGTGVPNEAFF. The CDR3 DNA reads TGTGCCAGCGGGACAGGGGTTCCTAATGAAGCTTTCTTT.

This clonotype was seen ten or more times. The chain has TRBV11-2 and TRBJ2-5; 13 bases fit TRBD2. The V segment lost 5 bases and the J segment 2 bases; nucleotides outside the gene matches: 5. The CDR3 sequence is 16 residues long. CDR1 and CDR2 from the germline V gene are SGHAT and FQNNGV. Here the CDR3 DNA reads TGTGCCAGCAGCCCCGGACTAGCGGGAGAACAAGAGACCCAGTACTTC. It encodes CASSPGLAGEQETQYF.

This clonotype was counted ten times or more. The chain links TRBV5-1 to TRBJ2-7; TRBD1 is a possible D gene (6 bases). This CDR3 has 13 residues. V lost 2 bases to trimming and J lost 5 bases, with 11 bases between them. CDR1 SGHRS and CDR2 YFSETQ come from the germline V gene. The CDR3 loop is CASSFGDTNEQYF. The CDR3 coding sequence is TGCGCCAGCAGCTTCGGGGACACAAACGAGCAGTACTTC.

This clonotype was counted many times. The V gene is TRBV19, the J gene TRBJ1-3; D is perhaps TRBD1 (5 bases). This CDR3 has 18 amino acids. The V end lost 6 bases, the J end lost 0 bases, and 21 bases lay between the germline ends. The germline V gene encodes CDR1 LNHDA and CDR2 SQIVND (reference sequence). The CDR3: CASRGLRTPESSGNTIYF. CDR3 coding DNA: TGTGCCAGTAGGGGACTTCGGACGCCCGAGAGCTCTGGAAACACCATATATTTT.

This clonotype was recorded many times. The chain has TRBV9 and TRBJ2-5, with 8 bases aligning to TRBD2. The CDR3 extends over 14 amino acids. Looked up from germline, CDR1 is SGDLS and CDR2 is YYNGEE. V gave up 3 bases and J gave up 2 bases; unmatched junction bases: 3. In DNA form, the CDR3 reads TGTGCCAGCAGCGCGGGAGGGCCGCAAGAGACCCAGTACTTC. It yields the protein CASSAGGPQETQYF.

This clonotype was picked up many times. The CDR3 nucleotides read TGTGCCAGCAGTTTTGGTTCGGCCGGGGGGAAAGGCTACACCTTC. Protein: CASSFGSAGGKGYTF. The chain links TRBV27 to TRBJ1-2; D perhaps matches TRBD1 (5 bases). From germline, CDR1 is MNHEY and CDR2 SMNVEV (reference sequence). The CDR3 spans 15 residues. V lost 3 bases to trimming and J lost 8 bases, with 19 bases between them.

This clonotype was observed many times. The rearrangement joins TRBV4-1 to TRBJ2-7, with TRBD2 identical over 12 bases. Trimming at V came to 4 bases and at J to 1 base, leaving 2 bases not matched to a gene. From germline, CDR1 is MGHRA and CDR2 YSYEKL. The CDR3 consists of 15 residues. CDR3 DNA: TGCGCCAGCAGCCCGACTAGCGGGGGTTCCTACGAGCAGTACTTC. This gives the protein CASSPTSGGSYEQYF.

This clonotype was observed many times. The J gene is TRBJ2-7, the V gene TRBV6-1, with 14 bases fitting TRBD2. The CDR3 has 16 amino acids. J gave up 6 bases and V 1 base, and 5 bases lay outside the gene matches. Germline V gives CDR1 MNHNS, CDR2 SASEGT. The CDR3 bases are TGTGCCAGCAGTGAAGGGACTAGCGGGAGGTTGTCCGAGCAGTACTTC. Its protein product is CASSEGTSGRLSEQYF.

This clonotype was detected a few times. One end of the junction does not line up with germline, which may come from a read error. This chain links TRBV15 with TRBJ1-2; TRBD1 agrees at 11 bases. Per germline, CDR1 LNHNV and CDR2 YYDKDF (reference sequence). The CDR3 has 13 amino acids. CDR3 bases: TGTGCCACCAACCAAGGACAGGGGGCACGGTATATCTTC. As protein: CATNQGQGARYIF.

In its sample, this clonotype was seen many times. This chain uses TRBV30 with TRBJ1-2; D unresolved. Trimming cost V 0 bases and J 0 bases, with 14 bases left between them. The CDR3 runs to 16 residues. Germline lookup yields CDR1 GTSNPN and CDR2 SVGIG (reference sequence). The CDR3 DNA sequence: TGTGCCTGGAGTGTACGGTCCCAGCTAGCTAACTATGGCTACACCTTC. Amino acids: CAWSVRSQLANYGYTF.

This clonotype came up many times. Here the CDR3 DNA reads TGTGCCAGCATGGACAGGGGGCTAGGCTACACCTTC. It translates to CASMDRGLGYTF. The rearrangement joins TRBV28 to TRBJ1-2; 11 nucleotides align to TRBD1. This CDR3 comprises 12 residues. In germline, CDR1 is MDHEN, CDR2 SYDVKM. V trimming: 7 bases; J trimming: 8 bases; junction bases outside the gene matches: 3.

The chain is built from TRBV28 and TRBJ2-7, with D possibly being TRBD1 (6 bases). Germline CDR1 MDHEN, CDR2 SYDVKM. CDR3 length: 13 amino acids. The V end lost 5 bases, the J end lost 5 bases, and 13 bases lay between the germline ends. CDR3: CASSLRGADEQYF. The CDR3 DNA reads TGTGCCAGCAGTCTCAGGGGCGCGGACGAGCAGTACTTC. Based on the CDR3 plus reference TRBV28 and TRBJ2-7, the full variable domain is DVKVTQSSRYLVKRTGEKVFLECVQDMDHENMFWYRQDPGLGLRLIYFSYDVKMKEKGDIPEGYSVSREKKERFSLILESASTNQTSMYLCASSLRGADEQYFGPGTRLTVT.